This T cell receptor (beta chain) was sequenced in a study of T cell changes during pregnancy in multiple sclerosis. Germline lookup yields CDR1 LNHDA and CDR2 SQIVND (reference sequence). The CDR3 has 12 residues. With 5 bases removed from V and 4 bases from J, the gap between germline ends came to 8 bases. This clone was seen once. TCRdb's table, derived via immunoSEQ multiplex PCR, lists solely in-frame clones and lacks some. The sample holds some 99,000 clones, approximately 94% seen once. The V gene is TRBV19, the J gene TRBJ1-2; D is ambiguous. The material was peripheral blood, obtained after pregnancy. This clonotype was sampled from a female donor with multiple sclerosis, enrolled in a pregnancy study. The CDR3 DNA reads TGTGCCAGTAGTTGGAGCGGCTATGGCTACACCTTC. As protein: CASSWSGYGYTF.